A few counts support the clone carrying this T cell receptor beta chain. Run at survey level, the immunoSEQ assay was version v3.0. Clones were read by immunoSEQ multiplex PCR, and TCRdb kept only the in-frame ones, dropping some. The sample includes some 16,000 clones, over 70% of them seen just once. This specimen comes from a study of long-term antiretroviral therapy in people with HIV. The V gene lost 2 bases and the J gene lost 3 bases, with 10 bases spanning the gap. Germline values: CDR1 MGHDK, CDR2 SYGVNS. The CDR3 extends over 14 amino acids. The chain recombines TRBV25-1 with TRBJ1-1; D not certain. The sample consisted of unsorted PBMCs, taken 2.1 years after starting antiretroviral therapy. This clonotype was sampled from a man aged 40-55 years with HIV. The CDR3 DNA reads as TGTGCCAGCAGTGAAAGGGAGTGGGACACTGAAGCTTTCTTT. Translation gives CASSEREWDTEAFF.